This T cell receptor (beta chain) was recorded in a study of blood T cell repertoires in COVID-19. The wider study: Nucleic acid was either cDNA or gDNA, and it came from T cells, B-cell-depleted T cells, or PBMCs.

Seattle-derived patients entered the study during active infection and were followed longitudinally. There are 14 residues in the CDR3. CDR1 is MNHNY and CDR2 is SVGAGI in the germline V gene (reference sequence). Trimming left V 0 bases short and J 4 bases short, with 7 bases between. This clone was detected only once. Methods used by the authors: Quantification of nucleated cells was approximated via reference gene primer amplification. The method was immunoSEQ multiplex PCR; TCRdb's version includes in-frame clones alone and lacks a portion of them. The V and J calls and clone size are taken from that table; D and trimming were inferred from the DNA. Among around 160,000 clones listed, approximately 90% were seen once.

V is TRBV6-6 and J is TRBJ1-5; tentatively, D is TRBD1 (5 bases). This TCR was sampled from a man younger than 30 with COVID-19, enrolled during active disease. The sequenced sample consisted of peripheral blood. CDR3 DNA: TGTGCCAGCAGTTACTCGTCAGGGAATCAGCCCCAGCATTTT. Translation gives CASSYSSGNQPQHF.